The 9 T cell receptor beta chains below come from one sample, sequenced in a study of T cells after yellow fever vaccination. TCRdb fed the 5' RACE reads into MiXCR, producing one record per CDR3 protein. The sample includes about 110,000 distinct CDR3 sequences, 7.5% to 9.5% of them seen just once. The sample here was CD8+ T cells sorted from PBMCs, taken 45 days after the yellow fever booster vaccination. The receptors derive from a man aged 25-40 years who received the YFV17D yellow fever vaccine.

This clonotype was recorded a few times. CDR3 DNA: TGCGCCAGCAGCTTGGAAATGTTGGATGGCTACACCTTC. Amino acids: CASSLEMLDGYTF. The chain links TRBV5-1 to TRBJ1-2; D not certain. This CDR3 comprises 13 residues. Between the trimmed V and J ends, which lost 0 bases and 6 bases, there was a span of 9 bases. Looked up from germline, CDR1 is SGHRS and CDR2 is YFSETQ.

This clonotype was found many times. In nucleotides, the CDR3 is TGCAGCGTTACGGGACTAGCGGACTACGAGCAGTACTTC. It translates to CSVTGLADYEQYF. V gene TRBV29-1 combines with J gene TRBJ2-7; 11 bases fit TRBD2. The length of the CDR3 is 13 residues. After removal of 5 bases from V and 3 bases from J, the junction contained 3 bases not matched to a gene. Germline CDR1 SQVTM, CDR2 ANQGSEA.

This clonotype was counted at least ten times. V is TRBV5-1 and J is TRBJ2-2; 8 positions agree with TRBD2. Germline CDR1 is SGHRS and CDR2 is YFSETQ. The V gene end was trimmed by 4 bases and the J gene end by 5 bases; junction bases not matched to a gene: 4. CDR3 size: 14 residues. CDR3 in DNA: TGCGCCAGCAGCCCAGGACTAGCTACCGGGGAGCTGTTTTTT. Protein sequence: CASSPGLATGELFF.

This clonotype was seen repeatedly, ten times or more. The chain joins TRBV6-5 to TRBJ2-3, with TRBD2 as a possible D gene (5 bases). Per germline, CDR1 MNHEY and CDR2 SVGAGI. The CDR3 loop spans 15 amino acids. Trimming removed 0 bases at V and 3 bases at J, with 10 bases between. CDR3: CASSYSMSGTDTQYF. DNA for the CDR3: TGTGCCAGCAGTTACTCGATGTCGGGGACAGATACGCAGTATTTT.

As regards this clonotype: Since a much larger clone is just one base distant, this may be a read error. A read error is likely, as this CDR3 ends without the conserved phenylalanine or tryptophan. The CDR3 loop reads CSVVVVTGELFY. For the CDR3, the DNA is TGCAGCGTTGTGGTAGTTACCGGGGAGCTGTTTTAT. V is TRBV29-1 and J is TRBJ2-2; D gene unclear. The germline V gene has CDR1 SQVTM and CDR2 ANQGSEA. The ends were cut back, 4 bases at V and 5 bases at J, with 8 bases in the middle. The CDR3 is 12 amino acids.

This chain joins TRBV20-1 and TRBJ2-5, with a tentative D call TRBD1 (6 bases). The germline V and J ends were trimmed by 0 bases and 2 bases, with 13 bases remaining between them. The germline V gene encodes CDR1 DFQATT and CDR2 SNEGSKA (reference sequence). There are 15 residues in the CDR3. CDR3: CSAREGSRGQETQYF. The CDR3 DNA reads as TGCAGTGCTAGAGAAGGCTCCAGGGGTCAAGAGACCCAGTACTTC.

V and J are TRBV10-3 and TRBJ2-5; D is tentatively TRBD1 or TRBD2 (5 bases each). In germline, CDR1 is ENHRY, CDR2 SYGVKD. The CDR3 totals 16 residues. The V and J ends lost 1 base and 4 bases respectively, with 16 bases between them. CDR3: CAISEFGTQRSETQYF. For the CDR3, the DNA is TGTGCCATCAGTGAGTTTGGGACCCAGCGGTCAGAGACCCAGTACTTC.

The table lists this clonotype with many counts. J is TRBJ2-7 and V is TRBV4-3; 7 bases are shared with TRBD2. The germline gives CDR1 LGHNA, CDR2 YSLEER. With V trimmed by 1 base and J by 4 bases, 10 bases remained unmatched. This CDR3 has 16 amino acids. CDR3 in amino acids: CASSQVFAGEPYEQYF. The CDR3 nucleotides are TGCGCCAGCAGCCAAGTGTTTGCGGGAGAGCCTTACGAGCAGTACTTC.

This clonotype was detected ten times or more. The rearrangement joins TRBV6-1 to TRBJ1-5; perhaps TRBD1 as D (5 bases). V was cut by 4 bases and J by 0 bases, with 10 bases left in between. The germline CDR1 and CDR2 sequences are MNHNS and SASEGT. The CDR3 totals 15 residues. CDR3 loop: CASSAEGNSNQPQHF. The CDR3 coding sequence is TGTGCCAGCAGTGCTGAGGGGAATAGCAATCAGCCCCAGCATTTT.